A selection of T cell receptor beta chains follows, all from one sample in a study of T cells in localized non-small cell lung cancer. The assay was immunoSEQ multiplex PCR, and TCRdb's table has in-frame clones only and misses some. In the table there are tens of thousands of clones, around four fifths of which are singletons. Material: peripheral blood, obtained before any cancer treatment. Receptors were obtained from a male donor older than 55 with stage II squamous cell lung carcinoma. Each CDR3 is given with its conserved first and last residue. Fields, in order: D gene, J gene, V gene, CDR3 DNA, CDR3 protein. The D gene is left open where the match is weak.

d_call: TRBD1; j_call: TRBJ1-2; v_call: TRBV29-1; cdr3_nt: TGCAGCGCAGGGACAGGAACTAACTATGGCTACACCTTC; cdr3_aa: CSAGTGTNYGYTF
d_call: TRBD2; j_call: TRBJ2-7; v_call: TRBV9; cdr3_nt: TGTGCCAGCAGCGTAGCGGGACTAGCGGGAAGCTACGAGCAGTACTTC; cdr3_aa: CASSVAGLAGSYEQYF
d_call: .; j_call: TRBJ2-7; v_call: TRBV5-1; cdr3_nt: TGCGCCAGCAGCCCTTCAGGGGGGCACGAGCAGTACTTC; cdr3_aa: CASSPSGGHEQYF
d_call: .; j_call: TRBJ1-2; v_call: TRBV30; cdr3_nt: TGTGCCTCGATTCTAGGACCGGGTAACTATGGCTACACCTTC; cdr3_aa: CASILGPGNYGYTF
d_call: .; j_call: TRBJ2-1; v_call: TRBV27; cdr3_nt: TGTGCCAGCAGTTTATCGTGGACTATGAGGAGCAATGAGCAGTTCTTC; cdr3_aa: CASSLSWTMRSNEQFF
d_call: TRBD2; j_call: TRBJ2-5; v_call: TRBV7-2; cdr3_nt: TGTGCCAGCAGCCCGACCCGGACTAGCGGGGCTCAAGAGACCCAGTACTTC; cdr3_aa: CASSPTRTSGAQETQYF
d_call: .; j_call: TRBJ1-5; v_call: TRBV6-5; cdr3_nt: TGTGCCAGCAGAGCTGACCTAGGGATCGGTCAGCCCCAGCATTTT; cdr3_aa: CASRADLGIGQPQHF
d_call: .; j_call: TRBJ2-2; v_call: TRBV9; cdr3_nt: TGTGCCAGCAGCCCCAGTGGACTTAACACCGGGGAGCTGTTTTTT; cdr3_aa: CASSPSGLNTGELFF
d_call: TRBD2; j_call: TRBJ2-4; v_call: TRBV30; cdr3_nt: TGTGCCTGGGCCGAGGGACTAGCGGGAGAAAGACTAGCCAAAAACATTCAGTACTTC; cdr3_aa: CAWAEGLAGERLAKNIQYF
d_call: TRBD1; j_call: TRBJ2-1; v_call: TRBV5-1; cdr3_nt: TGCGCCAGCAGCTTGGCCTGGGGGCAGGGGGCCCCCCCCCACTACAATGAGCAGTTCTTC; cdr3_aa: CASSLAWGQGAPPHYNEQFF
d_call: TRBD1; j_call: TRBJ1-2; v_call: TRBV6-6; cdr3_nt: TGTGCCGTCGCGGAGGGACAGTACTATGGCTACACCTTC; cdr3_aa: CAVAEGQYYGYTF